Below are 29 T cell receptor beta chains sequenced from a single sample in a study of blood T cell repertoires in COVID-19. The protocol was immunoSEQ multiplex PCR, while the TCRdb copy is restricted to in-frame clones and leaves out a portion. The sample contains tens of thousands of clones, about nine tenths of which appear only once. The sample taken for sequencing was peripheral blood. Receptor source: a man aged 50 to 60 with active COVID-19.

V gene TRBV14 combines with J gene TRBJ2-2, with D perhaps matching TRBD2 (6 bases). The V gene's germline CDR1 is SGHDN and CDR2 FVKESK. The V gene lost 1 base and the J gene lost 2 bases, with 11 bases spanning the gap. This CDR3 has 16 amino acids. The CDR3 spells CASSQGTGRNTGELFF. CDR3 nucleotides: TGTGCCAGCAGCCAAGGGACCGGGAGAAACACCGGGGAGCTGTTTTTT.

The chain has TRBV18 and TRBJ2-2, with 8 bases matching TRBD1. Germline lookup yields CDR1 KGHSH and CDR2 LQKENI. The junction had 8 bases not matched to a gene; V was cut back by 7 bases and J by 1 base. The CDR3 contains 16 residues. The CDR3 reads CASFFQGARNTGELFF. CDR3 bases: TGTGCCAGCTTTTTTCAGGGGGCGCGGAACACCGGGGAGCTGTTTTTT.

The J gene is TRBJ1-4, the V gene TRBV2; TRBD1 matches at 7 bases. Trimming removed 1 base from V and 4 bases from J; junction bases left unmatched: 3. This CDR3 has 15 residues. The germline V gene encodes CDR1 SNHLY and CDR2 FYNNEI. CDR3 in DNA: TGTGCCAGCAGTGAAGTGGGACAGCTTAATGAAAAACTGTTTTTT. This sequence encodes CASSEVGQLNEKLFF. Full variable domain (missing parts from reference TRBV2 and TRBJ1-4): EPEVTQTPSHQVTQMGQEVILRCVPISNHLYFYWYRQILGQKVEFLVSFYNNEISEKSEIFDDQFSVERPDGSNFTLKIRSTKLEDSAMYFCASSEVGQLNEKLFFGSGTQLSVL.

The rearrangement links TRBV28 to TRBJ1-2, with D maybe TRBD1 (6 bases). Deletions cut 6 bases from V and 7 bases from J, with 18 bases between. Germline V CDR1 and CDR2: MDHEN, SYDVKM. The CDR3 sequence is 14 residues long. CDR3 sequence (DNA): TGTGCCAGCAGCCCACCACAGGGAACCCTTGGCTACACCTTC. This gives the protein CASSPPQGTLGYTF.

The chain employs TRBV6-2 or TRBV6-3 and TRBJ1-5, with 7 positions matching TRBD1. This CDR3 is built from 14 residues. The V and J ends lost 1 base and 5 bases, in that order; junction bases with no gene match: 2. Germline V CDR1 and CDR2: MNHEY, SVGEGT. The CDR3, as DNA: TGTGCCAGCAGTTACTGGGGGACAGATCAGCCCCAGCATTTT. The encoded protein is CASSYWGTDQPQHF.

The CDR3 DNA follows: TGTGCCAGCAGCCTTGGGACTAGCGGGAGGGCGGGCGAGCAGTACTTC. Its protein is CASSLGTSGRAGEQYF. The chain uses TRBV3-1 (or the pseudogene TRBV3-2) and TRBJ2-7; 16 nucleotides align to TRBD2. This CDR3 contains 16 residues. The V and J ends lost 4 bases and 6 bases, in that order; junction bases with no gene match: 6. Germline CDR1 LGHDT, CDR2 YNNKEL (reference sequence).

The V gene is TRBV19, the J gene TRBJ2-3; no clear D. This CDR3 comprises 15 residues. The V end lost 3 bases, the J end lost 0 bases, and 10 bases lay between the germline ends. Per germline, CDR1 LNHDA and CDR2 SQIVND (reference sequence). The CDR3 nucleotides read TGTGCCAGTAGTATTAGAATGTCTAGCACAGATACGCAGTATTTT. Translation gives CASSIRMSSTDTQYF. The whole variable domain, filled in from reference TRBV19 and TRBJ2-3, reads DGGITQSPKYLFRKEGQNVTLSCEQNLNHDAMYWYRQDPGQGLRLIYYSQIVNDFQKGDIAEGYSVSREKKESFPLTVTSAQKNPTAFYLCASSIRMSSTDTQYFGPGTRLTVL.

The CDR3 here is CASSLIAGAATGELFF. Written as DNA, the CDR3 is TGTGCCAGCAGCTTAATAGCGGGGGCTGCCACCGGGGAGCTGTTTTTT. The rearrangement links TRBV11-1 to TRBJ2-2; 9 positions match TRBD2. The CDR3 extends over 16 amino acids. The V and J ends lost 2 bases and 4 bases, in that order; junction bases with no gene match: 5. CDR1 and CDR2 from the germline V gene are SGHAT and FQDESV (reference sequence).

This clone was recorded once. The rearrangement joins TRBV19 to TRBJ1-2; 9 bases align to TRBD1. Looked up from germline, CDR1 is LNHDA and CDR2 is SQIVND (reference sequence). Trimming at V came to 5 bases and at J to 10 bases, leaving 8 bases not matched to a gene. This CDR3 spans 13 amino acids. For the CDR3, the DNA is TGTGCCAGTAGTGAAAGGGACAGGGAGGCCTACACCTTC. This codes for CASSERDREAYTF.

The rearrangement uses TRBV4-3 and TRBJ1-2, with D possibly matching TRBD1 (6 bases). CDR3 length: 13 residues. V lost 5 bases, J lost 4 bases, and 11 bases lay in between. Germline V gives CDR1 LGHNA, CDR2 YSLEER. CDR3 DNA sequence: TGCGCCAGCAGCATGTCGACAGGCTATGGCTACACCTTC. This encodes CASSMSTGYGYTF.

The chain links TRBV6-5 to TRBJ2-7; D is unclear. Between the trimmed V and J ends, which lost 0 bases and 4 bases, there was a span of 10 bases. The CDR3 is 14 residues long. Germline V lookup: CDR1 MNHEY, CDR2 SVGAGI. Here the CDR3 reads CASSYSGRRYEQYF. The CDR3 DNA sequence: TGTGCCAGCAGTTACTCCGGCAGGCGTTACGAGCAGTACTTC.

The chain is built from TRBV5-8 and TRBJ1-1; TRBD1 matches 9 bases. After removal of 3 bases from V and 5 bases from J, the junction contained 5 bases not matched to a gene. The CDR3 runs 14 residues. Germline assignment: CDR1 SGHTS and CDR2 YDEGEE. The CDR3 reads CASSSDRGQTEAFF. CDR3 nucleotides: TGTGCCAGCAGCTCGGACAGGGGACAAACTGAAGCTTTCTTT. Drawing the rest from reference TRBV5-8 and TRBJ1-1, the complete variable domain is EAGVTQSPTHLIKTRGQQATLRCSPISGHTSVYWYQQALGLGLQFLLWYDEGEERNRGNFPPRFSGRQFPNYSSELNVNALELEDSALYLCASSSDRGQTEAFFGQGTRLTVV.

This rearrangement joins TRBV7-6 to TRBJ1-3, with a weak D call TRBD1 (6 bases). Looked up from germline, CDR1 is SGHVS and CDR2 is FNYEAQ. Trimming removed 5 bases from V and 2 bases from J, with 16 bases in between. The CDR3 sequence is 16 residues long. CDR3 in amino acids: CASSPLEGGTGNTIYF. The CDR3 DNA reads as TGTGCCAGCAGCCCACTCGAGGGGGGGACTGGAAACACCATATATTTT.

The V and J genes are TRBV10-3 and TRBJ1-1; D is possibly TRBD1 (6 bases). The CDR3 runs to 14 residues. Trimming shortened V by 10 bases and J by 6 bases, and 21 bases separated the two germline ends. Germline CDR1 reads ENHRY; CDR2 reads SYGVKD. The CDR3: CATTPWGRIAEAFF. The CDR3 DNA reads as TGTGCCACCACCCCCTGGGGGCGAATCGCTGAAGCTTTCTTT.

The genes are TRBV6-6 and TRBJ2-3; 8 nucleotides line up with TRBD2. The V gene's germline CDR1 is MNHNY and CDR2 SVGAGI (reference sequence). The CDR3 length is 16 residues. The V and J ends lost 2 bases and 5 bases, in that order; junction bases with no gene match: 9. CDR3: CASSYPPAGEEDTQYF. The DNA for the CDR3 is TGTGCCAGCAGTTACCCGCCAGCGGGGGAGGAAGATACGCAGTATTTT.

This chain connects TRBV21-1 to TRBJ2-3; the table's D call TRBD1 went unverified against the DNA. TRBV21-1 is a pseudogene locus. The length of the CDR3 is 16 residues. In DNA form, the CDR3 reads TGTGCCAGCAGCAAAGGGGCTGACAGGCCCACAGATACGCAGTATTTT. Encoded protein: CASSKGADRPTDTQYF.

The chain joins TRBV28 to TRBJ1-1, with D maybe TRBD1 (5 bases). Trimming removed 4 bases at V and 4 bases at J, with 7 bases between. The CDR3 has 12 amino acids. CDR1 MDHEN and CDR2 SYDVKM come from the germline V gene. DNA of the CDR3: TGTGCCAGCAGTTCGGGGGGCACTGAAGCTTTCTTT. Translated: CASSSGGTEAFF.

The chain uses TRBV27 and TRBJ2-7; D call uncertain. Trimming removed 2 bases at V and 3 bases at J, with 11 bases between. The CDR3 totals 14 residues. CDR1 is MNHEY, CDR2 SMNVEV, per germline (reference sequence). In nucleotides, the CDR3 is TGTGCCAGCAGTTTAACAGCCGGTAGCTACGAGCAGTACTTC. Its translation is CASSLTAGSYEQYF.

The rearrangement uses TRBV29-1 and TRBJ2-1; 11 bases agree with TRBD2. With V trimmed by 8 bases and J by 6 bases, 12 bases remained unmatched. This CDR3 is built from 15 residues. Looked up from germline, CDR1 is SQVTM and CDR2 is ANQGSEA. The CDR3 region is CSPPAFSGRANEQFF. CDR3 coding DNA: TGCAGCCCTCCGGCTTTTAGCGGGAGGGCCAATGAGCAGTTCTTC.

The rearrangement uses TRBV6-5 and TRBJ1-6, with a weak D call TRBD1 (6 bases). From germline, CDR1 is MNHEY and CDR2 SVGAGI. V lost 4 bases and J 10 bases, leaving 17 bases between the germline ends. This CDR3 contains 15 residues. The CDR3 sequence: CASSFYRDSYSPLHF. In nucleotides, the CDR3 is TGTGCCAGCAGTTTCTACAGGGATTCTTACTCACCCCTCCACTTT.

This chain connects TRBV5-8 to TRBJ2-6, with D possibly being TRBD2 (5 bases). Trimming removed 0 bases from V and 0 bases from J, with 13 bases in between. This CDR3 spans 18 amino acids. CDR1 and CDR2 (germline): SGHTS, YDEGEE. The CDR3 is CASSLVRVTNSGANVLTF. The CDR3 DNA sequence: TGTGCCAGCAGCTTGGTACGGGTGACTAACTCTGGGGCCAACGTCCTGACTTTC.

This clone was picked up one time. The J gene is TRBJ2-1, the V gene TRBV7-2; 11 nucleotides agree with TRBD2. Per the germline V gene, CDR1 is SGHTA and CDR2 is FQGNSA. The CDR3 length is 15 residues. J gave up 9 bases and V 3 bases, and 7 bases lay outside the gene matches. The CDR3 loop is CASSFPPGLAVEQFF. The CDR3 DNA reads as TGTGCCAGCAGCTTCCCCCCGGGACTAGCGGTTGAGCAGTTCTTC.

The chain has TRBV19 and TRBJ1-1, with a weak D call TRBD1 (5 bases). CDR1 LNHDA and CDR2 SQIVND come from the germline V gene (reference sequence). The CDR3 loop spans 13 amino acids. The V and J ends lost 5 bases and 4 bases respectively, with 11 bases between them. CDR3 sequence reads: CASSRAGSTEAFF. In DNA form, the CDR3 reads TGTGCCAGTAGTCGAGCAGGGTCCACTGAAGCTTTCTTT.

V and J are TRBV29-1 and TRBJ2-1, with a weak D call TRBD2 (6 bases). Germline CDR1 and CDR2: SQVTM and ANQGSEA. Trimming cost V 8 bases and J 8 bases, with 25 bases left between them. The CDR3 totals 15 residues. The CDR3 spells CSIRGSSNGLHEQFF. DNA of the CDR3: TGCAGCATCCGGGGGAGCTCGAATGGGCTTCATGAGCAGTTCTTC.

This clone was picked up many times. This chain connects TRBV5-4 to TRBJ2-5, with 11 bases identical to TRBD2. Germline-derived CDR1 and CDR2 are SGHNT and YYREEE (reference sequence). This CDR3 contains 16 residues. J lost 4 bases, V lost 0 bases, and 5 bases had no gene match. CDR3 nucleotide sequence: TGTGCCAGCAGCTTGGAAGGTAGCGGGGGGGGAGAGACCCAGTACTTC. Its protein product is CASSLEGSGGGETQYF.

This clone came up a few times. The CDR3 bases are TGTGCCAGCAGCCTCACTAGCGGGGGGGCTCCCGAGCAGTACTTC. It translates to CASSLTSGGAPEQYF. The chain employs TRBV7-8 and TRBJ2-7; 13 bases align to TRBD2. Germline V gene sequence: CDR1 SGHVS, CDR2 FQNEAQ. V lost 5 bases, J lost 6 bases, and 7 bases stayed unmatched. This CDR3 contains 15 residues. The full variable domain, rest sourced from reference TRBV7-8 and TRBJ2-7, is GAGVSQSPRYKVAKRGQDVALRCDPISGHVSLFWYQQALGQGPEFLTYFQNEAQLDKSGLPSDRFFAERPEGSVSTLKIQRTQQEDSAVYLCASSLTSGGAPEQYFGPGTRLTVT.

The chain joins TRBV29-1 to TRBJ1-1, with 7 bases lining up with TRBD1. The V and J ends lost 7 bases and 4 bases, in that order; junction bases with no gene match: 9. Per the germline V gene, CDR1 is SQVTM and CDR2 is ANQGSEA. The CDR3 runs to 13 residues. CDR3 sequence: CSGDRAGATEAFF. The CDR3 nucleotides are TGCAGCGGCGACAGGGCCGGAGCCACTGAAGCTTTCTTT.

The chain uses TRBV25-1 and TRBJ1-2; D is uncertain. Looked up from germline, CDR1 is MGHDK and CDR2 is SYGVNS. Deletions cut 4 bases from V and 4 bases from J, with 13 bases between. The CDR3 contains 14 residues. The CDR3: CASSVAGGLYGYTF. CDR3 in DNA: TGTGCCAGCAGTGTGGCAGGAGGACTCTATGGCTACACCTTC.

The chain recombines TRBV9 with TRBJ2-7; perhaps TRBD1 as D (5 bases). Trimming removed 0 bases at V and 3 bases at J, with 13 bases between. The CDR3 is 15 amino acids. CDR1 is SGDLS and CDR2 is YYNGEE in the germline V gene. The CDR3 is CASSVVGEVGYEQYF. CDR3 bases: TGTGCCAGCAGCGTAGTAGGGGAAGTTGGCTACGAGCAGTACTTC.